The T cell receptor (beta chain) described here comes from a study of blood T cell repertoires in COVID-19 (dated by TCRdb to 2018 to 2021). For the wider study: Samples from collaborators originated in the United States, Italy and Spain and spanned both the acute and convalescent phases of COVID-19. The prospective study material was composed of cDNA or gDNA derived from T cells, B-cell-depleted T cells, or PBMCs. Deeply sampled blood TCRbeta repertoires from subjects exposed to, actively infected with, or recovered from COVID-19 were included in the dataset. The repertoires were released in a freely available public database intended as a resource for research on the immune response to SARS-CoV-2. Samples were obtained from the ongoing ImmuneRACE study (first 160 participants) and from 950 to 1,500 subjects provided by 6 global collaborators. Sample metadata almost always included a de-identified subject ID, COVID-19 status, age in years and sex. Where HLA class I and class II types were available, the types were taken from metadata supplied by the sample provider, not from assay-based typing. The research as a whole found: The quantity of clinical and demographic metadata differed by source and by participant and was supplied without curation.

TCRbeta CDR3 regions were amplified from genomic DNA by means of the immunoSEQ Assay, a bias-controlled multiplex PCR. Regarding the original processing steps: The number of nucleated cells in each sample was estimated from the amplification of reference gene primers within the assay. To quantify the absolute abundance of each unique TCRbeta CDR3 rearrangement, sequence reads were collapsed and filtered. For each sample, productive Simpson clonality was calculated as the square root of Simpson's diversity index across productive rearrangements. TCRdb retrieved this table from immuneACCESS and kept in-frame rearrangements only. Not all clones are present; in checked studies, unresolved V genes account for under half, and no reason is known for the remainder. V, J and clone size are taken as reported in that table, and D and trimming were inferred from the DNA itself. The sample table lists approximately 100,000 clones, roughly 72% of them with a count of one. The top ten clonotypes cover about 5.9% of the sample.

Points on this clone: There is no known antigen for this receptor. Base qualities are not recorded, but no much larger clone differs from it by a single base.

The germline V gene gives CDR1 as MGHRA and CDR2 as YSYEKL. The CDR3, from cysteine to phenylalanine, totals 18 residues. Only CDR3 DNA is held: 54 bases, read in frame from base 1. V trim: 4 bases; J trim: 2 bases; unmatched bases: 11. The collaborating institutions used their own protocols to collect whole blood in K2EDTA tubes. For TCRbeta analysis, collaborator samples were shipped as frozen whole blood, as isolated PBMCs, or as DNA extracted from either sample type. The sample was peripheral blood. The chain links TRBV4-1 with TRBJ1-3; 10 bases in between match TRBD1. This TCR was sampled from an older man with acute or convalescent COVID-19. DNA sequence: TGCGCCAGCAGCCGTGACCCCCCGGGACAGGGGACTGGAAACACCATATATTTT. The resulting protein is CASSRDPPGQGTGNTIYF.